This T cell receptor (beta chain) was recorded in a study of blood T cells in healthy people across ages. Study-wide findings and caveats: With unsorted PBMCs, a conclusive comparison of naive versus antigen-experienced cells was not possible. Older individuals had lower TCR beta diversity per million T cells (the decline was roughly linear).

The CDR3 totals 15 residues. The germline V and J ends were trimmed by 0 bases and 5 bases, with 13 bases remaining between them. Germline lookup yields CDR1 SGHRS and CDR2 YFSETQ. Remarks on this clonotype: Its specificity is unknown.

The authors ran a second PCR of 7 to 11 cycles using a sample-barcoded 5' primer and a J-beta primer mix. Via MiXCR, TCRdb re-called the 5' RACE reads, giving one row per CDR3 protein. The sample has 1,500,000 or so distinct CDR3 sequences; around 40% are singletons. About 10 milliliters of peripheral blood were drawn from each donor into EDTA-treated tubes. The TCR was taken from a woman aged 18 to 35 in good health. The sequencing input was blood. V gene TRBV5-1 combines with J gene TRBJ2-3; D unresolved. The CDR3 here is CASSLADSLGDTQYF. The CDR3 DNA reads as TGCGCCAGCAGCTTGGCCGATTCCTTGGGAGATACGCAGTATTTT.